The 15 T cell receptor beta chains given below trace back to one sample, sequenced in a study of regulatory T cells in long-lasting Graves disease. Time point defined: newly diagnosed GD, antithyroid drugs for less than 3 months. Construction of the TCR library relied on RNA isolated from PBMCs. Both iRepertoire HTBI primers and Arm-PCR of CDR3 regions were used to build the TCR beta libraries. MiXCR was run by TCRdb on the multiplex PCR reads, yielding one entry per CDR3 protein. The sample carries approximately 400,000 distinct CDR3 sequences, about 15% recorded once. These data also formed part of another study, on T cells in Graves' hyperthyroidism and ophthalmopathy.

The sample consisted of peripheral blood mononuclear cells (PBMCs), taken at new diagnosis, from a patient treated with antithyroid drugs. The receptors originated from a woman in her 30s with Graves disease.

This clonotype was observed a few times. The junction and the germline gene differ at one end; a read error may be behind it. CDR3 in amino acids: CASRLGLAGVVEQFF. In DNA form, the CDR3 reads TGCGCCAGCAGGTTGGGACTAGCGGGAGTCGTTGAGCAGTTCTTC. The chain is built from TRBV5-1 and TRBJ2-1; TRBD2 matches at 14 bases. Per germline, CDR1 SGHRS and CDR2 YFSETQ. The CDR3 is 15 amino acids.

This clonotype was recorded many times. The chain joins TRBV11-3 to TRBJ1-2; no firm D call. CDR3 length: 10 residues. The V gene's germline CDR1 is SGHNT and CDR2 YENEEA. The ends were cut back, 2 bases at V and 7 bases at J, with 2 bases in the middle. The CDR3: CASSLSGYTF. DNA of the CDR3: TGTGCCAGCAGCTTAAGTGGCTACACCTTC.

This clonotype was observed a few times. This chain connects TRBV12-3 or TRBV12-4 to TRBJ2-3, with D unclear. The ends were cut back, 7 bases at V and 0 bases at J, with 8 bases in the middle. This CDR3 region has 13 residues. The CDR3 DNA is TGTGCCAGCAAACTCATTAGCACAGATACGCAGTATTTT. Translation gives CASKLISTDTQYF.

The rearrangement links TRBV7-9 to TRBJ2-7, with D possibly being TRBD1 or TRBD2 (5 bases each). The length of the CDR3 is 12 residues. Trimming removed 4 bases from V and 6 bases from J, with 10 bases in between. The germline CDR1 and CDR2 sequences are SEHNR and FQNEAQ (reference sequence). Here the CDR3 reads CASSWGPIEQYF. CDR3 coding DNA: TGTGCCAGCAGCTGGGGACCGATCGAGCAGTACTTC.

In its sample, this clonotype was seen many times. The chain's CDR3 is CASSHTQGRGDIQYF. The CDR3 nucleotides read TGTGCCAGCAGTCACACTCAGGGGAGAGGGGACATTCAGTACTTC. This chain connects TRBV28 to TRBJ2-4; possible D gene TRBD1, 6 bases. Germline CDR1 MDHEN, CDR2 SYDVKM. The CDR3 has 15 amino acids. Trimming cost V 5 bases and J 8 bases, with 19 bases left between them.

This chain uses TRBV28 with TRBJ2-7, with D unresolved. The CDR3 covers 15 residues. The germline gives CDR1 MDHEN, CDR2 SYDVKM. Trimming took 2 bases from V and 7 from J, leaving 18 bases between them. The CDR3 DNA reads TGTGCCAGCAGTTTAGAGGCTGGGGTCCTCGGAGAGCAGTACTTC. Translating it yields CASSLEAGVLGEQYF.

This clonotype has more than one count but fewer than ten. The chain uses TRBV24-1 and TRBJ1-3; D remains unclear. Deletions cut 2 bases from V and 9 bases from J, with 4 bases between. Germline V CDR1 and CDR2: KGHDR, SFDVKD. CDR3 length: 11 residues. The CDR3 DNA is TGTGCCACCAGTGATTCCGTCACCATATATTTT. Its protein product is CATSDSVTIYF.

This chain joins TRBV7-9 and TRBJ2-3; the D call may be TRBD1 or TRBD2 (6 bases each). The CDR3 has 16 amino acids. CDR1 SEHNR and CDR2 FQNEAQ come from the germline V gene (reference sequence). The V end lost 5 bases, the J end lost 3 bases, and 18 bases lay between the germline ends. In DNA, the CDR3 is TGTGCCAGCAGCACTAGGGGGACTGAAGTGACAGATACGCAGTATTTT. This gives the protein CASSTRGTEVTDTQYF. Using reference TRBV7-9 and TRBJ2-3 for the parts outside the CDR3, the full variable domain is DTGVSQNPRHKITKRGQNVTFRCDPISEHNRLYWYRQTLGQGPEFLTYFQNEAQLEKSRLLSDRFSAERPKGSFSTLEIQRTEQGDSAMYLCASSTRGTEVTDTQYFGPGTRLTVL.

The chain is built from TRBV11-3 and TRBJ2-1; 9 bases align to TRBD2. The CDR3 is 14 amino acids. Trimming at V came to 4 bases and at J to 9 bases, leaving 7 bases not matched to a gene. CDR1 SGHNT and CDR2 YENEEA come from the germline V gene. The CDR3 protein is CASSSPGLASEQFF. DNA for the CDR3: TGTGCCAGCAGCTCACCGGGACTAGCTAGTGAGCAGTTCTTC.

This clonotype was observed at least ten times. The chain joins TRBV24-1 to TRBJ2-7; D remains unclear. Germline V gene data show CDR1 as KGHDR and CDR2 as SFDVKD. This CDR3 contains 11 residues. Deletions cut 4 bases from V and 9 bases from J, with 9 bases between. CDR3 amino acids: CATSDLDGQYF. CDR3 nucleotides: TGTGCCACCAGTGACCTCGATGGGCAGTACTTC.

This clonotype showed up just a few times. The rearrangement uses TRBV12-3 or TRBV12-4 and TRBJ2-1; tentative D call: TRBD1 (6 bases). Trimming cost V 3 bases and J 9 bases, with 12 bases left between them. The CDR3 spans 13 residues. For the CDR3, the DNA is TGTGCCAGCAGTTTTGGACAGCCTAGTGAGCAGTTCTTC. This translates into CASSFGQPSEQFF.

In its sample, this clonotype was seen many times. The V gene is TRBV29-1, the J gene TRBJ2-7, with 7 bases aligning to TRBD2. The germline V gene has CDR1 SQVTM and CDR2 ANQGSEA. With V trimmed by 2 bases and J by 0 bases, 4 bases remained unmatched. The CDR3 is 14 residues long. The CDR3 sequence: CSVELAATSYEQYF. CDR3 DNA sequence: TGCAGCGTTGAACTAGCGGCGACCTCCTACGAGCAGTACTTC.

This clonotype occurred many times. The V call is TRBV24-1, the J call TRBJ2-1; 11 bases match TRBD2. This CDR3 comprises 19 residues. Unmatched junction bases numbered 8, after V lost 2 bases and J lost 0 bases. CDR1 and CDR2 from the germline V gene are KGHDR and SFDVKD. The CDR3: CATSDWPGLAESSYNEQFF. CDR3 bases: TGTGCCACCAGTGATTGGCCGGGACTAGCGGAGAGCTCCTACAATGAGCAGTTCTTC.

A few counts support this clonotype. The V call is TRBV7-9, the J call TRBJ2-5, with 10 bases fitting TRBD1. Trimming took 5 bases from V and 6 from J; bases not matched to a gene: 6. Germline V gives CDR1 SEHNR, CDR2 FQNEAQ (reference sequence). This CDR3 comprises 14 residues. The CDR3 protein is CASSGDRGGKTQYF. CDR3 nucleotides: TGTGCCAGCAGCGGGGACAGGGGCGGAAAGACCCAGTACTTC.

This clonotype was counted between two and nine times. The gene calls are TRBV20-1 and TRBJ2-5; TRBD2 is a possible D gene (6 bases). The CDR3 extends over 19 amino acids. CDR1 DFQATT and CDR2 SNEGSKA come from the germline V gene (reference sequence). The V end was cut by 1 base, the J end by 0 bases, with 24 bases between. Here the CDR3 DNA reads TGCAGTGCTAGAGGACCCGGGTCGATAGTAGCGGATAACCAAGAGACCCAGTACTTC. This translates into CSARGPGSIVADNQETQYF.